The 24 T cell receptor beta chains given below trace back to one sample, sequenced in a study of blood T cell repertoires in COVID-19. This table comes from immunoSEQ multiplex PCR, and its TCRdb copy is limited to in-frame clones, with some not included. The sample consists of 90,000 to 100,000 clones, about two thirds of them appearing once. Sequencing was carried out using peripheral blood. These receptors came from a woman aged 60 to 75 in a cohort sampled during active or convalescent COVID-19.

This rearrangement joins TRBV6-5 to TRBJ1-2; D may be TRBD1 (6 bases). Germline CDR1 reads MNHEY; CDR2 reads SVGAGI. Between the trimmed V and J ends, which lost 5 bases and 2 bases, there was a span of 9 bases. The CDR3 runs to 13 residues. The CDR3 bases are TGTGCCAGCAGTCCGGACAGAAACTATGGCTACACCTTC. Translating it yields CASSPDRNYGYTF.

On this clone itself: The sample holds other DNA sequences that translate to the same CDR3. The chain uses TRBV11-2 and TRBJ2-3; D unresolved. The CDR3 is made up of 14 amino acids. Germline V gives CDR1 SGHAT, CDR2 FQNNGV. V lost 1 base to trimming and J lost 1 base, with 6 bases between them. For the CDR3, the DNA is TGTGCCAGCAGCTTAGGTCGCGGCACAGATACGCAGTATTTT. Protein product: CASSLGRGTDTQYF.

This clone has more than one count but fewer than ten. The V gene is TRBV21-1, the J gene TRBJ2-7; the listed D gene, TRBD1, was not tested against the DNA. TRBV21-1 is a listed pseudogene. The CDR3 length is 12 residues. Here the CDR3 DNA reads TGTGCCAGCCCCCCGGGGACAGACGAGCAGTACTTC. As protein: CASPPGTDEQYF.

The chain couples TRBV7-2 to TRBJ2-5, with 12 bases aligning to TRBD2. Unmatched junction bases numbered 8, after V lost 6 bases and J lost 9 bases. The length of the CDR3 is 14 residues. CDR1 SGHTA and CDR2 FQGNSA come from the germline V gene. CDR3 sequence reads: CASSPSSGGAAQYF. Written as DNA, the CDR3 is TGTGCCAGCAGTCCCTCTAGCGGGGGGGCCGCCCAGTACTTC.

This clone appeared a few times. The chain uses TRBV20-1 and TRBJ2-7; 10 nucleotides align to TRBD1. Trimming took 3 bases from V and 2 from J; bases not matched to a gene: 4. The CDR3 covers 14 residues. The germline V gene has CDR1 DFQATT and CDR2 SNEGSKA (reference sequence). The CDR3 nucleotides read TGCAGTGCTAGTACCGGGACAGGGGCCTACGAGCAGTACTTC. Residues: CSASTGTGAYEQYF.

The chain combines TRBV4-2 with TRBJ2-2; D is perhaps TRBD1 (5 bases). Trimming left V 4 bases short and J 3 bases short, with 9 bases between. Germline V gene data show CDR1 as LGHNA and CDR2 as YNFKEQ. The CDR3 spans 14 residues. The CDR3 sequence is CASSPTTDTGELFF. For the CDR3, the DNA is TGTGCCAGCAGCCCCACGACAGACACCGGGGAGCTGTTTTTT.

The chain is built from TRBV2 and TRBJ2-5; 8 bases are a match to TRBD2. The CDR3 extends over 13 amino acids. V trimming: 3 bases; J trimming: 9 bases; junction bases outside the gene matches: 6. Germline-derived CDR1 and CDR2 are SNHLY and FYNNEI. CDR3 in amino acids: CASSELAGIAQYF. In nucleotides, the CDR3 is TGTGCCAGCAGTGAGCTAGCGGGCATCGCCCAGTACTTC. The full variable domain, in which reference TRBV2 and TRBJ2-5 provide the parts outside the CDR3, is EPEVTQTPSHQVTQMGQEVILRCVPISNHLYFYWYRQILGQKVEFLVSFYNNEISEKSEIFDDQFSVERPDGSNFTLKIRSTKLEDSAMYFCASSELAGIAQYFGPGTRLLVL.

The chain recombines TRBV11-3 with TRBJ2-3, with D hard to call. This CDR3 region has 16 residues. V was shortened by 1 base and J by 0 bases, with 11 bases between the two germline ends. Germline CDR1 and CDR2: SGHNT and YENEEA. The CDR3 sequence is CASSLGGRGSTDTQYF. In nucleotides, the CDR3 is TGTGCCAGCAGCTTAGGCGGCCGAGGAAGCACAGATACGCAGTATTTT.

The chain joins TRBV5-1 to TRBJ2-1; 7 positions match TRBD1. V lost 4 bases to trimming and J lost 8 bases; unmatched junction nucleotides: 6. CDR1 is SGHRS and CDR2 is YFSETQ in the germline V gene. This CDR3 comprises 13 residues. The CDR3 spells CASSATGWDEQFF. CDR3 nucleotides: TGCGCCAGCAGCGCGACAGGGTGGGATGAGCAGTTCTTC.

This clone came up a few times. This rearrangement joins TRBV19 to TRBJ2-2; 8 bases line up with TRBD2. Germline-derived CDR1 and CDR2 are LNHDA and SQIVND (reference sequence). The CDR3 totals 16 residues. Trimming removed 6 bases from V and 6 bases from J; junction bases left unmatched: 12. DNA for the CDR3: TGTGCCAGTAGCCCGAGGGGAGCGGGGGATTCCGGGGAGCTGTTTTTT. Protein product: CASSPRGAGDSGELFF.

The CDR3 DNA reads as TGTGCCAGCAGCCAAGAGGACAGAGATTTTAATTCACCCCTCCACTTT. Translated: CASSQEDRDFNSPLHF. The V call is TRBV4-2, the J call TRBJ1-6; possible D gene TRBD1, 6 bases. Trimming left V 0 bases short and J 6 bases short, with 12 bases between. The V gene's germline CDR1 is LGHNA and CDR2 YNFKEQ. The CDR3 has 16 residues.

The rearrangement joins TRBV9 to TRBJ2-3; tentatively, D is TRBD2 (6 bases). V was cut by 1 base and J by 0 bases, with 12 bases left in between. The CDR3 totals 16 residues. Germline CDR1 is SGDLS and CDR2 is YYNGEE. CDR3 region: CASSVSRGRSTDTQYF. CDR3 DNA: TGTGCCAGCAGCGTATCTCGGGGGAGGAGCACAGATACGCAGTATTTT.

This sequence joins TRBV14 and TRBJ2-5; 14 bases are a match to TRBD2. CDR1 and CDR2 from the germline V gene are SGHDN and FVKESK. The CDR3 contains 16 residues. V was clipped by 1 base and J by 5 bases; unmatched bases: 3. The CDR3 region is CASSQAGTSGGETQYF. In DNA, the CDR3 is TGTGCCAGCAGCCAAGCCGGGACTAGCGGGGGTGAGACCCAGTACTTC.

CDR3 sequence: CASSLVAGSSYGYTF. Written as DNA, the CDR3 is TGCGCCAGCAGCTTGGTGGCGGGCTCCTCCTATGGCTACACCTTC. J is TRBJ1-2 and V is TRBV5-1, with D uncertain. This CDR3 spans 15 amino acids. Trimming pared 0 bases from V and 4 bases from J, leaving 13 bases between. Germline CDR1 reads SGHRS; CDR2 reads YFSETQ.

This clone has a handful of counts. V gene TRBV18 combines with J gene TRBJ1-3, with TRBD1 as a possible D gene (5 bases). The CDR3 totals 15 residues. Per the germline V gene, CDR1 is KGHSH and CDR2 is LQKENI. The V and J ends lost 5 bases and 7 bases respectively, with 18 bases between them. The CDR3 DNA reads as TGTGCCAGCTCATCAGGGAATGGACCAGGGAACACCATATATTTT. Translating it yields CASSSGNGPGNTIYF. The full variable domain, in which reference TRBV18 and TRBJ1-3 provide the parts outside the CDR3, is NAGVMQNPRHLVRRRGQEARLRCSPMKGHSHVYWYRQLPEEGLKFMVYLQKENIIDESGMPKERFSAEFPKEGPSILRIQQVVRGDSAAYFCASSSGNGPGNTIYFGEGSWLTVV.

The sample holds many counts of this clone. The chain is built from TRBV4-3 and TRBJ2-7; D remains unclear. V lost 1 base, J lost 0 bases, and 13 bases lay in between. The CDR3 is 16 amino acids. Germline assignment: CDR1 LGHNA and CDR2 YSLEER. The CDR3 coding sequence is TGCGCCAGCAGCCAAGCTTCGGGTCCCTACTCCTACGAGCAGTACTTC. It is translated as CASSQASGPYSYEQYF.

The chain has TRBV19 and TRBJ2-3, with 7 bases fitting TRBD2. V trimming: 3 bases; J trimming: 4 bases; junction bases outside the gene matches: 7. Germline V CDR1 and CDR2: LNHDA, SQIVND (reference sequence). This CDR3 comprises 15 residues. The CDR3 reads CASSIGLGTPDTQYF. Written as DNA, the CDR3 is TGTGCCAGTAGTATCGGACTAGGGACGCCAGATACGCAGTATTTT.

Worth noting for this clone: Other DNA sequences in the same sample also yield this CDR3. The V gene is TRBV18, the J gene TRBJ2-7, with TRBD1 identical over 11 bases. This CDR3 comprises 15 residues. Germline lookup yields CDR1 KGHSH and CDR2 LQKENI. The V gene end was trimmed by 3 bases and the J gene end by 2 bases; junction bases not matched to a gene: 3. CDR3 sequence reads: CASSPGTGGAYEQYF. The CDR3 nucleotides are TGTGCCAGCTCACCTGGGACAGGGGGAGCCTACGAGCAGTACTTC.

J is TRBJ2-7 and V is TRBV7-9, with TRBD1 matching over 10 bases. The CDR3 length is 16 residues. The germline gives CDR1 SEHNR, CDR2 FQNEAQ (reference sequence). The junction had 7 bases not matched to a gene; V was cut back by 5 bases and J by 0 bases. The CDR3 nucleotides read TGTGCCAGCAGCCTACCGGGACAGGGGAACTCCTACGAGCAGTACTTC. Its protein product is CASSLPGQGNSYEQYF. Supplemented by reference TRBV7-9 and TRBJ2-7, the full variable domain reads DTGVSQNPRHKITKRGQNVTFRCDPISEHNRLYWYRQTLGQGPEFLTYFQNEAQLEKSRLLSDRFSAERPKGSFSTLEIQRTEQGDSAMYLCASSLPGQGNSYEQYFGPGTRLTVT.

The CDR3 spells CAWSAGSEQYF. CDR3 sequence (DNA): TGTGCCTGGAGTGCGGGAAGTGAGCAGTACTTC. The gene calls are TRBV30 and TRBJ2-7; a possible D gene is TRBD2 (5 bases). The V gene lost 1 base and the J gene lost 7 bases, with 8 bases spanning the gap. The CDR3 totals 11 residues. Germline V lookup: CDR1 GTSNPN, CDR2 SVGIG (reference sequence).

CDR3 DNA sequence: TGTGCCAGCAGCTTGGACAGGGTAAATTCACCCCTCCACTTT. Its translation is CASSLDRVNSPLHF. The V gene is TRBV5-4, the J gene TRBJ1-6; possibly TRBD1 for D (6 bases). CDR1 SGHNT and CDR2 YYREEE come from the germline V gene (reference sequence). The CDR3 consists of 14 residues. V was shortened by 0 bases and J by 7 bases, with 8 bases between the two germline ends.

The chain recombines TRBV9 with TRBJ1-1, with TRBD1 identical over 7 bases. The CDR3 is 17 amino acids. Trimming removed 4 bases from V and 2 bases from J; junction bases left unmatched: 14. The V gene's germline CDR1 is SGDLS and CDR2 YYNGEE. The CDR3 loop is CASSPRQGRGGNTEAFF. DNA of the CDR3: TGTGCCAGCAGCCCCCGACAGGGTCGGGGGGGTAACACTGAAGCTTTCTTT.

The rearrangement uses TRBV5-1 and TRBJ2-5, with D perhaps matching TRBD1 (6 bases). Germline-derived CDR1 and CDR2 are SGHRS and YFSETQ. CDR3 size: 15 residues. V shed 4 bases and J shed 5 bases, with 18 bases lying between them. CDR3 sequence (DNA): TGCGCCAGCAGCCCACAGGCAGGGGTCTGGGAGACCCAGTACTTC. Protein sequence: CASSPQAGVWETQYF.

This clone was seen a single time. The gene calls are TRBV6-5 and TRBJ1-5; perhaps TRBD1 as D (6 bases). Trimming removed 6 bases at V and 5 bases at J, with 11 bases between. CDR1 MNHEY and CDR2 SVGAGI come from the germline V gene. This CDR3 contains 13 residues. CDR3 sequence: CASRAQGYQPQHF. The DNA for the CDR3 is TGTGCCAGCAGGGCGCAGGGGTATCAGCCCCAGCATTTT.